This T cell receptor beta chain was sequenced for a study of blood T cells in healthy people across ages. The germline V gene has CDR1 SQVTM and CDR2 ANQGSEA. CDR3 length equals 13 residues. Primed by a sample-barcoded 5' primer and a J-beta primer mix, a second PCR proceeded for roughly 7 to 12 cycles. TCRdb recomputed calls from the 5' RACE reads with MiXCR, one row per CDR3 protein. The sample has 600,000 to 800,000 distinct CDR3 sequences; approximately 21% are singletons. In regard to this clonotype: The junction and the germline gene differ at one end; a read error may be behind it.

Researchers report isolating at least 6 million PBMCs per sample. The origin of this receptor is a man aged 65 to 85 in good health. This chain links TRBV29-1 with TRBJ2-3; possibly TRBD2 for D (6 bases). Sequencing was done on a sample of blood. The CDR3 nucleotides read TGCAACGTTGAGGCGGGGATCGCAGATACGCAGTATTTT. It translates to CNVEAGIADTQYF.